This record concerns one T cell receptor beta chain sequence. The antigen is undetermined. Germline CDR1 is SNHLY and CDR2 is FYNNEI. CDR3 length: 15 amino acids. The V gene end was trimmed by 1 base and the J gene end by 3 bases; junction bases not matched to a gene: 6. The naive CD8 population came from CD45RO-negative cells selected for CCR7, without terminally differentiated effector memory CD45RA+ cells. This sample stems from a study of shared clonotypes between healthy human individuals. Profiled with immunoSEQ multiplex PCR; TCRdb holds only in-frame clones, not every one. The sample lists about 1,800,000 clones; approximately 94% were seen once. Regarding the study as a whole: All-four-donor shared clonotypes had higher generation probabilities than non-shared clonotypes did.

The chain has TRBV2 and TRBJ2-7, with 7 bases lining up with TRBD2. The sequence derives from a man between 18 and 35 years old in good health. Sequencing was done on a sample of naive CD8+ T cells sorted from blood. CDR3 in amino acids: CASSEGRLAVYEQYF. In nucleotides, the CDR3 is TGTGCCAGCAGTGAAGGCCGCCTAGCGGTCTACGAGCAGTACTTC.